The clone carrying this T cell receptor beta chain was counted only a few times. The antigen remains undetermined. The CDR3 is made up of 12 amino acids. Trimming left V 3 bases short and J 6 bases short, with 8 bases between. CDR1 SGHRS and CDR2 YFSETQ come from the germline V gene. The isolated RNA, all of it, was reverse transcribed, so expressed TCRB transcripts were what got sequenced. Libraries were prepared by immunoSEQ multiplex PCR; TCRdb keeps only in-frame clonotypes and omits some of them. Of 150,000 or so clones detected, about 8.7% appear once; the ten largest clones hold around 0.68%. The data originate from a study of beta chain features in type 1 diabetes. Study outcomes and limitations: Fewer junction insertions and more nucleotide deletions appeared in type 1 diabetes patients.

This sequence was found in a young man in good health. Sample: central memory CD4+ T cells from blood. V gene TRBV5-1 combines with J gene TRBJ2-3; D gene uncertain. CDR3 protein: CASSSARDTQYF. CDR3 sequence (DNA): TGCGCCAGCAGCTCCGCGAGGGATACGCAGTATTTT.